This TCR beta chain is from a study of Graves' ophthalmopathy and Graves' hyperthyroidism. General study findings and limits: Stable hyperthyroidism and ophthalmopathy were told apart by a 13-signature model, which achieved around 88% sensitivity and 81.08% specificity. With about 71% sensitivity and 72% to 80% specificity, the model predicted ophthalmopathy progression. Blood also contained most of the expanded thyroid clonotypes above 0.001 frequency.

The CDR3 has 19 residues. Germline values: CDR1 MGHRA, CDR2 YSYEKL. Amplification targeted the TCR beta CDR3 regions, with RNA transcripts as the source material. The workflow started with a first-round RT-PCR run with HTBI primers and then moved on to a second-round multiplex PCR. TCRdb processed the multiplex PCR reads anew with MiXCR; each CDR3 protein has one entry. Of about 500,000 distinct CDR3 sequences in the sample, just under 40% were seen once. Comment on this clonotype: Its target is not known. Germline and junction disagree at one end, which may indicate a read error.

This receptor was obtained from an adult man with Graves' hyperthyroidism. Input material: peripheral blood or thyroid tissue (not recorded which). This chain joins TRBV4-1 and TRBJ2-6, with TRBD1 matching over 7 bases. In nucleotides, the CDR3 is TGCGCCAGCAGCCGGGAATGGGACAGCTTAACCTCTAGGGCCAACGTCCTGACTTTC. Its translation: CASSREWDSLTSRANVLTF.